This TCR beta chain is from a study of T-cell memory formation after mild COVID-19. Study-level information: TCR clustering was largely donor specific. The study, taken as a whole, reports: The appearance of some responding clones in pre-infection memory suggested that cross-reactive memory joined. Clones that contracted clustered mainly in CM and EM if CD4+ and in EMRA if CD8+. A balance of CD4 and CD8 characterized clones contracting day 15 to 85, whereas later expanders leaned CD4+.

Using its own MiXCR run on the 5' RACE reads, TCRdb lists one record per CDR3 protein. The sample includes about 620,000 distinct CDR3 sequences, over 15% of them seen just once. About this clonotype: What it binds is not known.

CDR3 length equals 13 residues. Trimming took off 1 base at V and 6 bases at J, with 10 bases between the two ends. The germline V gene encodes CDR1 MGHRA and CDR2 YSYEKL. The TCR sequence derives from an adult woman who had mild COVID-19 (a few samples of this study predate the infection). Cell type and time point are not known. The rearrangement links TRBV4-1 to TRBJ2-7; tentatively, D is TRBD2 (6 bases). The sequencing input was PBMCs or a T cell subset sorted from them (not recorded which). CDR3 in amino acids: CASSQVKGGEQYF. CDR3 sequence (DNA): TGCGCCAGCAGCCAAGTAAAGGGAGGCGAGCAGTACTTC.